This entry concerns a single T cell receptor beta chain. As yet, its antigen is unknown. This specimen comes from a study of CD8 T cells in Susac syndrome. Random hexamers were used to reverse transcribe the RNA input (roughly 0.5 to 1 ug). TCRdb re-derived calls from the immunoSEQ multiplex PCR reads in MiXCR, one entry per CDR3 protein. The sample records 150,000 to 200,000 distinct CDR3 sequences, roughly 93% being singletons. Notes on the study in general: It was acknowledged in the study that its TCR sequencing and HLA analysis involved a relatively small number of individuals.

The CDR3 length is 17 residues. With V trimmed by 0 bases and J by 1 base, 4 bases remained unmatched. Germline V gene lookup returns CDR1 LGHDT and CDR2 YNNKEL (reference sequence). This clonotype was obtained from a human donor in good health. The chain couples TRBV3-1 to TRBJ2-3; 10 nucleotides agree with TRBD1. Sequenced input: CD4+ T cells from PBMCs. The CDR3 DNA follows: TGTGCCAGCAGCCAAGATCTAGGGACAGGGGGCACAGATACGCAGTATTTT. Residues: CASSQDLGTGGTDTQYF.